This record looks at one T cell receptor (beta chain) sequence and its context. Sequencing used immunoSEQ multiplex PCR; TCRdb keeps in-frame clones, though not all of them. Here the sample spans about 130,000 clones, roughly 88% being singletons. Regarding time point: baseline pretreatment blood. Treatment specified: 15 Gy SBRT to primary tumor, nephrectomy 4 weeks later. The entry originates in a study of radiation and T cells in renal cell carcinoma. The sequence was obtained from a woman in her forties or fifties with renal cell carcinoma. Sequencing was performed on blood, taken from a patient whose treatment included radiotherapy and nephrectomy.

The CDR3 sequence: CASSLDLPRHNEKLFF. The DNA for the CDR3 is TGCGCCAGCAGCTTGGACCTACCGAGACACAATGAAAAACTGTTTTTT. The chain combines TRBV5-1 with TRBJ1-4; D not certain. The CDR3 extends over 16 amino acids. The germline V and J ends were trimmed by 0 bases and 5 bases, with 14 bases remaining between them. Germline V gives CDR1 SGHRS, CDR2 YFSETQ.